One TCR beta chain is described in this entry. The data derive from a study of cytomegalovirus exposure and HLA in healthy donors. In the study overall: From 170 million or so T cells, an earlier analysis saw roughly 100 million unique TCR beta sequences. There were more than 350 genotyped donors. Of these, about 81% fell in the genetic ancestry cluster associated with self-reported Caucasian donors.

Both 60 Vbeta primers and 13 Jbeta primers went into the PCR. The method was immunoSEQ multiplex PCR; TCRdb's version includes in-frame clones alone and lacks a portion of them. Altogether 110,000 to 150,000 clones are present, roughly 10% being singletons, with the ten largest covering 1.8%. Germline V gene sequence: CDR1 SGHVS, CDR2 FQNEAQ. This CDR3 spans 20 amino acids. J gave up 1 base and V 4 bases, and 14 bases lay outside the gene matches. The genes are TRBV7-8 and TRBJ1-5, with TRBD1 matching over 12 bases. The TCR sequence derives from a man aged 50-60 years in good health and CMV-seronegative. The sequenced sample consisted of PBMCs. The CDR3 nucleotides read TGTGCCAGCAGCTCAATTATGGGGGGGGACAGGGGGCCAAGCAATCAGCCCCAGCATTTT. Protein: CASSSIMGGDRGPSNQPQHF.